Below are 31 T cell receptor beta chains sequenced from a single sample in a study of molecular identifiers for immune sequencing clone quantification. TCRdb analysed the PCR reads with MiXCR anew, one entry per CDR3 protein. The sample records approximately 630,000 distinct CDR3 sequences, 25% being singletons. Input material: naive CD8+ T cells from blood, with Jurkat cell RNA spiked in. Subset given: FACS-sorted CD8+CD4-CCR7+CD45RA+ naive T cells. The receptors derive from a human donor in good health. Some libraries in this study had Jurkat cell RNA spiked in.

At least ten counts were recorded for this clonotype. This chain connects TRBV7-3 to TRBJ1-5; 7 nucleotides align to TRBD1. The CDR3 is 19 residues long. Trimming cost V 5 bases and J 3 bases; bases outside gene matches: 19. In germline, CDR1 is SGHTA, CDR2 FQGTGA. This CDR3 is CASSPNGEGQERYNQPQHF. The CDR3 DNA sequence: TGTGCCAGCAGCCCAAATGGGGAAGGACAGGAGCGATACAATCAGCCCCAGCATTTT.

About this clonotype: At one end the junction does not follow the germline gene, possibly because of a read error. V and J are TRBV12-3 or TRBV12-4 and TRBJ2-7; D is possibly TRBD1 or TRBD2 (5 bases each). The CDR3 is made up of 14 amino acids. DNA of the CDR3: TGTGCCAGCAGTTTACGGGACCAGGCCTACAAGCAGTACTTC. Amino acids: CASSLRDQAYKQYF.

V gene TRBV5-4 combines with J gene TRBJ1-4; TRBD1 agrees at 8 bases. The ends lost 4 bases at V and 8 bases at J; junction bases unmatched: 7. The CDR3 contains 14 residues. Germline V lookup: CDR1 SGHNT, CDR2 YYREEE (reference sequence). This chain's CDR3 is CASSIDRGREKLFF. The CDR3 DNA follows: TGTGCCAGCAGCATAGACAGGGGCCGAGAAAAACTGTTTTTT.

The CDR3 region is CASSITVSSYNEQFF. In nucleotides, the CDR3 is TGTGCCAGTAGTATAACGGTGAGCTCCTACAATGAGCAGTTCTTC. The chain carries TRBV19 and TRBJ2-1; D is uncertain. CDR1 LNHDA and CDR2 SQIVND come from the germline V gene (reference sequence). The CDR3 runs 15 residues. V lost 2 bases, J lost 0 bases, and 8 bases lay in between.

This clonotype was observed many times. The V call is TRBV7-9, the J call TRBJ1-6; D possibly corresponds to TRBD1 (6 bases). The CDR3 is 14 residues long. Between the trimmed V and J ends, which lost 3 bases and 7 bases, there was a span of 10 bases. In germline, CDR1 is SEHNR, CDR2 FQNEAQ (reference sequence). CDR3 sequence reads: CASSLDSRNSPLHF. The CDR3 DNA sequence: TGTGCCAGCAGCTTGGACAGTCGCAATTCACCCCTCCACTTT.

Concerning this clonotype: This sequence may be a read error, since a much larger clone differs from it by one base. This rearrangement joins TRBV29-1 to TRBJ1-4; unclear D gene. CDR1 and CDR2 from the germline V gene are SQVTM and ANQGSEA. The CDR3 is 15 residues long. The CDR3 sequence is CSVDVGGTTNEKLLF. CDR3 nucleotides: TGCAGCGTTGATGTTGGAGGCACAACTAATGAAAAACTGCTTTTT.

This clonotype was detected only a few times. The CDR3 sequence: CASSFPGQGFRELFF. The CDR3 DNA is TGTGCCAGCAGCTTTCCGGGACAGGGCTTCCGGGAGCTGTTTTTT. The rearrangement links TRBV7-9 to TRBJ2-2; the match to TRBD1 covers 9 bases. Germline assignment: CDR1 SEHNR and CDR2 FQNEAQ (reference sequence). The CDR3 covers 15 residues. After removal of 3 bases from V and 9 bases from J, the junction contained 8 bases not matched to a gene.

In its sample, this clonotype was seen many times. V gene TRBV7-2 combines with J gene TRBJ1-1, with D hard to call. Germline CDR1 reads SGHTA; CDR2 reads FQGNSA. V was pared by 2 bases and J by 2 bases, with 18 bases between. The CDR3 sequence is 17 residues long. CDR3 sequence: CASSLSGLLPLNTEAFF. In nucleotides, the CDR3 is TGTGCCAGCAGCTTAAGCGGGCTCCTTCCCTTAAACACTGAAGCTTTCTTT.

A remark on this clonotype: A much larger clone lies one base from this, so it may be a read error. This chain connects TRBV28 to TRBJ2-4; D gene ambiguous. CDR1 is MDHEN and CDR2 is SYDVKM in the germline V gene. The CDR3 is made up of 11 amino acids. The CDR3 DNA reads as TGTGTCAGCGCCGGCCTTGACATTCAGTACTTC. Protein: CVSAGLDIQYF.

In nucleotides, the CDR3 is TGTGCCAGCAGTCCCGGACTAGCGGGGGGGCTGCGAGATGAGCAGTTCTTC. This encodes CASSPGLAGGLRDEQFF. This rearrangement joins TRBV6-6 to TRBJ2-1; 15 bases agree with TRBD2. V lost 5 bases, J lost 8 bases, and 10 bases stayed unmatched. The CDR3 runs to 17 residues. Per germline, CDR1 MNHNY and CDR2 SVGAGI (reference sequence).

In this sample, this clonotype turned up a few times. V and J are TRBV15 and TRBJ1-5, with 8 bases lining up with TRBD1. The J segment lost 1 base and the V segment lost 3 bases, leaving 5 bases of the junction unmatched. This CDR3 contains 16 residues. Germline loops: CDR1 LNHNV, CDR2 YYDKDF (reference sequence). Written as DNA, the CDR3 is TGTGCCACCAGCAGGGAGGACAGGGTGAGCAATCAGCCCCAGCATTTT. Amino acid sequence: CATSREDRVSNQPQHF. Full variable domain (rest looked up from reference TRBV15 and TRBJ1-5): DAMVIQNPRYQVTQFGKPVTLSCSQTLNHNVMYWYQQKSSQAPKLLFHYYDKDFNNEADTPDNFQSRRPNTSFCFLDIRSPGLGDTAMYLCATSREDRVSNQPQHFGDGTRLSIL.

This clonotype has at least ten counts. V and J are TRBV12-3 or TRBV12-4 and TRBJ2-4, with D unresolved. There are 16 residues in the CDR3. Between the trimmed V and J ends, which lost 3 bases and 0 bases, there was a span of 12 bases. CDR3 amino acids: CASSLNAGLAKNIQYF. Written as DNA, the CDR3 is TGTGCCAGCAGTTTGAACGCCGGATTAGCCAAAAACATTCAGTACTTC.

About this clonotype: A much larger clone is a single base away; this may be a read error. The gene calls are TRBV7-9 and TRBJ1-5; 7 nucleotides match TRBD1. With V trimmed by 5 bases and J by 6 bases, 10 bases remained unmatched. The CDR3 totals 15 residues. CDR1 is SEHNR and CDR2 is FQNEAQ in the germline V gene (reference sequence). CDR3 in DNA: TGTGCCAGCAGCCGGACAGGCCTGGGCACTCAGCCCCAGCATTTT. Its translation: CASSRTGLGTQPQHF.

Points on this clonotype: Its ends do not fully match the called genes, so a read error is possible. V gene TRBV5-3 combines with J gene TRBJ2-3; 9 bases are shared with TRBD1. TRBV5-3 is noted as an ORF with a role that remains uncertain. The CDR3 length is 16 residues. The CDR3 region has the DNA TGTGCCAGCAGCTCGCCCTGGGGACAGGGTCGAGGTACGCAGTATTTT. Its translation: CASSSPWGQGRGTQYF.

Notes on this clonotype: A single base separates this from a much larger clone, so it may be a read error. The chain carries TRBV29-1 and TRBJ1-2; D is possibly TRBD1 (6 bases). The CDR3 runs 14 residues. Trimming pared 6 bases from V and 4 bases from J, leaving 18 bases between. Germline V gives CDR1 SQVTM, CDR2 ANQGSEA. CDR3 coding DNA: TGCAGCGTCCTCTACTGGACAGCTAGCTATGGCTACACCTTC. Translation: CSVLYWTASYGYTF.

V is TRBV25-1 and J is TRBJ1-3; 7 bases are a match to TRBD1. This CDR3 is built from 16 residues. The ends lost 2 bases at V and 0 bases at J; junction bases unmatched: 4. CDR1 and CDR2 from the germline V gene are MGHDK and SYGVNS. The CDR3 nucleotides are TGTGCCAGCAGTGAAAGGAGGGACAGCTCTGGAAACACCATATATTTT. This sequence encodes CASSERRDSSGNTIYF. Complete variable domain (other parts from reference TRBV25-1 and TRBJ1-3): EADIYQTPRYLVIGTGKKITLECSQTMGHDKMYWYQQDPGMELHLIHYSYGVNSTEKGDLSSESTVSRIRTEHFPLTLESARPSHTSQYLCASSERRDSSGNTIYFGEGSWLTVV.

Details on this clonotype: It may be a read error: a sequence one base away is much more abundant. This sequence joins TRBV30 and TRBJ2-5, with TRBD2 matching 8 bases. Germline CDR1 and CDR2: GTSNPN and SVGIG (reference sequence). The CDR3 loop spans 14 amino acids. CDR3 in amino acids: CACQGTSSGETRYF. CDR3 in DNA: TGTGCCTGCCAAGGGACTAGTTCGGGAGAGACCCGGTACTTC.

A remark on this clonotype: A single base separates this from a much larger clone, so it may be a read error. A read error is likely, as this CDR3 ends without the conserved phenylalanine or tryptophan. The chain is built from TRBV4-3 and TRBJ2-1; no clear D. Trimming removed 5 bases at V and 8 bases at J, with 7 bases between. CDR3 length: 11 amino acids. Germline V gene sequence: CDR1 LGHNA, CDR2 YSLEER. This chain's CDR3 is CASSGTDEQFY. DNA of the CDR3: TGCGCCAGCAGCGGTACGGATGAGCAGTTCTAC.

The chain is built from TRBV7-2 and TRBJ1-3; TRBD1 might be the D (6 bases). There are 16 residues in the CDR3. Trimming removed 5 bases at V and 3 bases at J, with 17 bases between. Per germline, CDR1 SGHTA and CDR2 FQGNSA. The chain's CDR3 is CASSPTSWTVGNTIYF. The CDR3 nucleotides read TGTGCCAGCAGCCCGACCTCCTGGACAGTTGGAAACACCATATATTTT.

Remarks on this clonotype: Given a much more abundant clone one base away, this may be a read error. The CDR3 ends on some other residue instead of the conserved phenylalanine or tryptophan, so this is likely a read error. The CDR3 protein is CSARKGTYEQYS. In nucleotides, the CDR3 is TGCAGCGCTCGGAAGGGGACCTACGAGCAGTACTCC. V usage is TRBV29-1 and J usage is TRBJ2-7, with D possibly TRBD1 on 5 matching bases. Trimming removed 7 bases at V and 2 bases at J, with 12 bases between. The germline V gene has CDR1 SQVTM and CDR2 ANQGSEA. The CDR3 is made up of 12 amino acids.

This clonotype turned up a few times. CDR3 loop: CASSIQGWSNQPQHF. DNA of the CDR3: TGTGCCAGTAGTATCCAGGGATGGAGCAATCAGCCCCAGCATTTT. The rearrangement joins TRBV19 to TRBJ1-5; maybe TRBD1 (5 bases). Deletions cut 3 bases from V and 1 base from J, with 10 bases between. Germline V CDR1 and CDR2: LNHDA, SQIVND (reference sequence). This CDR3 comprises 15 residues. The full variable domain, with the rest looked up from reference TRBV19 and TRBJ1-5, is DGGITQSPKYLFRKEGQNVTLSCEQNLNHDAMYWYRQDPGQGLRLIYYSQIVNDFQKGDIAEGYSVSREKKESFPLTVTSAQKNPTAFYLCASSIQGWSNQPQHFGDGTRLSIL.

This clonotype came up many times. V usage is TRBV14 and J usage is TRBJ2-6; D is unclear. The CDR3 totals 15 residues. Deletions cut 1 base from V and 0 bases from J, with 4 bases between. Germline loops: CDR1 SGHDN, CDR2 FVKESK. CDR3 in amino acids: CASSQVFSGANVLTF. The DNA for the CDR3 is TGTGCCAGCAGCCAAGTGTTCTCTGGGGCCAACGTCCTGACTTTC.

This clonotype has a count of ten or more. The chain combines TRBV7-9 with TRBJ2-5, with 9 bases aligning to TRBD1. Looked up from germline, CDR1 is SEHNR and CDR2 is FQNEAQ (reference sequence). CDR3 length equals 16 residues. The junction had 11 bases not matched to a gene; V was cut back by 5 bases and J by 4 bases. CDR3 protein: CASSTHRGLRRETQYF. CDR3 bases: TGTGCCAGCAGCACCCACAGGGGGCTTCGGAGAGAGACCCAGTACTTC.

The CDR3 nucleotides are TGTGCCAGCAGCTTATGGGGAACTAATGAAAAACTGTTTTTT. This codes for CASSLWGTNEKLFF. This chain uses TRBV13 with TRBJ1-4; D uncertain. Germline V gene sequence: CDR1 PRHDT, CDR2 FYEKMQ (reference sequence). The CDR3 contains 14 residues. V lost 2 bases and J lost 1, with 5 bases in between. Combining the CDR3 with reference TRBV13 and TRBJ1-4 gives the whole variable domain AAGVIQSPRHLIKEKRETATLKCYPIPRHDTVYWYQQGPGQDPQFLISFYEKMQSDKGSIPDRFSAQQFSDYHSELNMSSLELGDSALYFCASSLWGTNEKLFFGSGTQLSVL.

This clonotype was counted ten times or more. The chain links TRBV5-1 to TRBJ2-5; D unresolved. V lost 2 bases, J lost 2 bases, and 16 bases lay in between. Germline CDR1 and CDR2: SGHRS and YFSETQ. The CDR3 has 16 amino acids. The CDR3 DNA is TGCGCCAGCAGCTTCGGTATGGCAGAAGTACAAGAGACCCAGTACTTC. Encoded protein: CASSFGMAEVQETQYF.

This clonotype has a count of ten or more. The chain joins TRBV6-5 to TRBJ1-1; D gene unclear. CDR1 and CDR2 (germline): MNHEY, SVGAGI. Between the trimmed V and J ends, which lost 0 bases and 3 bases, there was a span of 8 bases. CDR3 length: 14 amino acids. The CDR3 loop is CASSYSRPDTEAFF. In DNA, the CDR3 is TGTGCCAGCAGTTACTCGAGACCGGACACTGAAGCTTTCTTT.

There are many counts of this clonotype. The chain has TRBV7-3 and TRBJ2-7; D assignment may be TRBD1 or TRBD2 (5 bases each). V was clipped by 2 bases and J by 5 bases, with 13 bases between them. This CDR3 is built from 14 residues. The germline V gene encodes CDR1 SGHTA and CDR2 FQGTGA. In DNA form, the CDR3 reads TGTGCCAGCAGCTTAGTCGGGGCTGCAGACGAGCAGTACTTC. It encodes CASSLVGAADEQYF.

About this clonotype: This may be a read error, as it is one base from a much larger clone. The CDR3 reads CASSMGMRANNQPQHF. DNA for the CDR3: TGTGCCAGTAGTATGGGGATGAGGGCAAACAATCAGCCCCAGCATTTT. The rearrangement uses TRBV19 and TRBJ1-5; D ambiguous. Germline loops: CDR1 LNHDA, CDR2 SQIVND (reference sequence). There are 16 residues in the CDR3. Trimming took off 3 bases at V and 3 bases at J, with 15 bases between the two ends.

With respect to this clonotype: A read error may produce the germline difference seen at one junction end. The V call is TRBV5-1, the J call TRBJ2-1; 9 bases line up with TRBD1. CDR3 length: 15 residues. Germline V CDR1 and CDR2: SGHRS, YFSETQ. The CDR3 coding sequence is TGCGCCAGCAGCCTTCAAGACAGGGGGAGAGATGAGCAGTCCTTC. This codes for CASSLQDRGRDEQSF.

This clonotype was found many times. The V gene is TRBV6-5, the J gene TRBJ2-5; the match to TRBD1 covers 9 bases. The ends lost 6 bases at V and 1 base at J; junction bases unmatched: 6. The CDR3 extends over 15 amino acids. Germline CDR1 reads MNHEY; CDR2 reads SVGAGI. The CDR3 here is CASRGRQGVQETQYF. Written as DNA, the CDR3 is TGTGCCAGCAGGGGCCGACAGGGGGTCCAAGAGACCCAGTACTTC.

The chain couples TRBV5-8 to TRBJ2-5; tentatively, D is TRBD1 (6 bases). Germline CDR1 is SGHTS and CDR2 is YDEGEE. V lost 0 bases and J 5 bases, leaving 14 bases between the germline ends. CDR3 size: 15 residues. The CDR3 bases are TGTGCCAGCAGCTTGGAGGCAGGGGATTGGGAGACCCAGTACTTC. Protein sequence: CASSLEAGDWETQYF.